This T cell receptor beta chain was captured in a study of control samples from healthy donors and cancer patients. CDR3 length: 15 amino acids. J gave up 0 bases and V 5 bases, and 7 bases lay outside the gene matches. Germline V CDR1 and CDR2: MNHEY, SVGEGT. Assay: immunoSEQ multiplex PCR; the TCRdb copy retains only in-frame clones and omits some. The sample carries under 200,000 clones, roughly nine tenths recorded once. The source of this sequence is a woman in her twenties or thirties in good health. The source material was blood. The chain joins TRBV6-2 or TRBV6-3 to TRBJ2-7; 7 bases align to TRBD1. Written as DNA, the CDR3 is TGTGCCAGCAGTCCACGGACAGGACTCTCCTACGAGCAGTACTTC. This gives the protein CASSPRTGLSYEQYF.